The 32 T cell receptor beta chains in this list originate from one sample, sequenced in a study of control samples from healthy donors and cancer patients. Profiling relied on immunoSEQ multiplex PCR, and the TCRdb table lists in-frame clones only, not all of them. The repertoire holds about 83,000 clones, with about nine tenths as singletons. Sequencing was done on a sample of blood. The source of these receptors is a man aged 25-40 years in good health.

The chain couples TRBV6-1 to TRBJ1-5; D might be TRBD1 (5 bases). Germline V lookup: CDR1 MNHNS, CDR2 SASEGT. The V gene lost 1 base and the J gene lost 6 bases, with 16 bases spanning the gap. This CDR3 contains 16 residues. The CDR3 reads CASSEGQNRRSQPQHF. CDR3 bases: TGTGCCAGCAGTGAAGGCCAAAACAGGAGAAGTCAGCCCCAGCATTTT.

The chain uses TRBV24-1 and TRBJ1-5, with 9 bases that match TRBD1. The CDR3 has 14 amino acids. The J segment lost 6 bases and the V segment lost 3 bases, leaving 2 bases of the junction unmatched. Germline CDR1 reads KGHDR; CDR2 reads SFDVKD. CDR3 sequence (DNA): TGTGCCACCAGTGATACAGGGGGCGGTCAGCCCCAGCATTTT. This sequence encodes CATSDTGGGQPQHF.

V usage is TRBV27 and J usage is TRBJ1-6; D uncertain. V shed 2 bases and J shed 5 bases, with 10 bases lying between them. Per the germline V gene, CDR1 is MNHEY and CDR2 is SMNVEV (reference sequence). There are 15 residues in the CDR3. The CDR3 DNA reads as TGTGCCAGCAGTTTAGGACGGCTTAATAATTCACCCCTCCACTTT. Translating gives CASSLGRLNNSPLHF.

This clone was seen only once. The rearrangement joins TRBV5-1 to TRBJ2-7; D is undetermined. Germline CDR1 is SGHRS and CDR2 is YFSETQ. V lost 3 bases to trimming and J lost 6 bases, with 19 bases between them. The CDR3 sequence is 15 residues long. The CDR3, as DNA: TGCGCCAGCAGCTCGGGTAGTCCAGGATTCTTCGAGCAGTACTTC. The encoded protein is CASSSGSPGFFEQYF.

The chain uses TRBV27 and TRBJ2-7; TRBD2 aligns across 10 bases. Germline values: CDR1 MNHEY, CDR2 SMNVEV (reference sequence). This CDR3 spans 14 amino acids. Trimming at V came to 8 bases and at J to 9 bases, leaving 13 bases not matched to a gene. The CDR3 nucleotides read TGTGCCAGCCCTGGGGCTAGCGGGAGAGCGGGGCAGTACTTC. Amino acid sequence: CASPGASGRAGQYF.

V and J are TRBV5-1 and TRBJ2-7, with a tentative D call TRBD2 (6 bases). The CDR3 has 15 amino acids. Germline CDR1 is SGHRS and CDR2 is YFSETQ. The ends were cut back, 3 bases at V and 7 bases at J, with 20 bases in the middle. The CDR3 is CASSSFRDSDGEQYF. The CDR3 DNA is TGCGCCAGCAGCTCGTTCCGGGACTCCGATGGGGAGCAGTACTTC.

The J gene is TRBJ1-1, the V gene TRBV29-1, with D tentatively TRBD1 (6 bases). The CDR3 totals 11 residues. Germline V gives CDR1 SQVTM, CDR2 ANQGSEA. The ends were cut back, 6 bases at V and 8 bases at J, with 13 bases in the middle. The CDR3 coding sequence is TGCAGCGTCCGCAGGGGTTCCGAAGCTTTCTTT. Amino acid sequence: CSVRRGSEAFF. Filled out from reference TRBV29-1 and TRBJ1-1, the complete variable domain reads SAVISQKPSRDICQRGTSLTIQCQVDSQVTMMFWYRQQPGQSLTLIATANQGSEATYESGFVIDKFPISRPNLTFSTLTVSNMSPEDSSIYLCSVRRGSEAFFGQGTRLTVV.

The rearrangement links TRBV2 to TRBJ2-7, with 8 bases that match TRBD1. Per the germline V gene, CDR1 is SNHLY and CDR2 is FYNNEI. This CDR3 has 15 amino acids. V shed 4 bases and J 2 bases; nucleotides not matched to a gene: 7. DNA of the CDR3: TGTGCCAGCAGTGTAAAGGGACAGGCCCCCTACGAGCAGTACTTC. Its protein is CASSVKGQAPYEQYF.

V gene TRBV19 combines with J gene TRBJ1-2, with 8 bases aligning to TRBD1. CDR3 size: 14 residues. Looked up from germline, CDR1 is LNHDA and CDR2 is SQIVND (reference sequence). J gave up 2 bases and V 5 bases, and 4 bases lay outside the gene matches. The CDR3 bases are TGTGCCAGTAGTCTCCGACAGGGGAACTATGGCTACACCTTC. Protein sequence: CASSLRQGNYGYTF.

This clone has more than one count but fewer than ten. The CDR3 DNA follows: TGTGCCAGCATGAGGGAGGGACAGGGCAGATATGGCTACACCTTC. It codes for CASMREGQGRYGYTF. The genes are TRBV2 and TRBJ1-2; TRBD1 agrees at 9 bases. This CDR3 spans 15 amino acids. V was pared by 7 bases and J by 5 bases, with 11 bases of the junction left unmatched. CDR1 and CDR2 from the germline V gene are SNHLY and FYNNEI.

The rearrangement uses TRBV10-3 and TRBJ2-1; TRBD2 matches at 10 bases. This CDR3 comprises 16 residues. Germline V gene lookup returns CDR1 ENHRY and CDR2 SYGVKD. V was pared by 3 bases and J by 5 bases, with 7 bases of the junction left unmatched. This CDR3 is CAISDWSGRVDNEQFF. The CDR3 DNA reads as TGTGCCATCAGTGATTGGAGCGGGAGGGTCGACAATGAGCAGTTCTTC.

V is TRBV27 and J is TRBJ2-3; the D gene is possibly TRBD2 (7 bases). CDR1 MNHEY and CDR2 SMNVEV come from the germline V gene (reference sequence). The V end lost 2 bases, the J end lost 0 bases, and 15 bases lay between the germline ends. The CDR3 extends over 17 amino acids. Written as DNA, the CDR3 is TGTGCCAGCAGTTTAAGGGGGGGCTACCGTAGCACAGATACGCAGTATTTT. It translates to CASSLRGGYRSTDTQYF.

This chain links TRBV10-3 with TRBJ1-5; D may be TRBD1 (5 bases). Looked up from germline, CDR1 is ENHRY and CDR2 is SYGVKD. CDR3 length equals 15 residues. V was pared by 5 bases and J by 0 bases, with 11 bases between. The CDR3 DNA reads as TGTGCCATCAGTCCTCAGGGCCCTAGCAATCAGCCCCAGCATTTT. Translated: CAISPQGPSNQPQHF.

This chain connects TRBV12-3 or TRBV12-4 to TRBJ2-7; 7 positions match TRBD1. After removal of 6 bases from V and 2 bases from J, the junction contained 4 bases not matched to a gene. CDR3 length equals 13 residues. CDR3 in amino acids: CASSLGQTYEQYF. CDR3 coding DNA: TGTGCCAGCAGCTTGGGACAGACCTACGAGCAGTACTTC.

The sample holds a few counts of this clone. V is TRBV19 and J is TRBJ1-4, with 7 bases fitting TRBD1. Germline CDR1 and CDR2: LNHDA and SQIVND (reference sequence). With V trimmed by 3 bases and J by 4 bases, 8 bases remained unmatched. The CDR3 is made up of 16 amino acids. CDR3 residues: CASSIDGTANNEKLFF. CDR3 sequence (DNA): TGTGCCAGTAGTATCGATGGGACAGCTAATAATGAAAAACTGTTTTTT.

The chain links TRBV19 to TRBJ2-3, with D possibly being TRBD2 (5 bases). The CDR3 is made up of 15 amino acids. The ends were cut back, 3 bases at V and 2 bases at J, with 12 bases in the middle. From germline, CDR1 is LNHDA and CDR2 SQIVND (reference sequence). The CDR3 here is CASSMRARDTDTQYF. DNA of the CDR3: TGTGCCAGTAGTATGAGGGCTCGAGACACAGATACGCAGTATTTT.

The rearrangement joins TRBV19 to TRBJ1-5; the D gene is possibly TRBD1 (5 bases). Germline V gene lookup returns CDR1 LNHDA and CDR2 SQIVND (reference sequence). CDR3 length: 16 residues. V was cut by 2 bases and J by 1 base, with 12 bases left in between. This CDR3 is CASSIMGRTSNQPQHF. The CDR3, as DNA: TGTGCCAGTAGTATAATGGGGCGGACCAGCAATCAGCCCCAGCATTTT.

The rearrangement uses TRBV5-1 and TRBJ1-6, with D possibly being TRBD1 (6 bases). Trimming left V 0 bases short and J 10 bases short, with 14 bases between. Germline values: CDR1 SGHRS, CDR2 YFSETQ. This CDR3 spans 15 amino acids. Here the CDR3 DNA reads TGCGCCAGCAGCTTGGGTCGGGGGCGCGGATCACCCCTCCACTTT. The encoded protein is CASSLGRGRGSPLHF.

This chain connects TRBV28 to TRBJ1-5; possible D gene TRBD1, 5 bases. Trimming stripped 2 bases from V and 7 bases from J, with 12 bases between. Germline V gene data show CDR1 as MDHEN and CDR2 as SYDVKM. The CDR3 covers 14 residues. CDR3 amino acids: CASSLEQDLQPQHF. CDR3 DNA sequence: TGTGCCAGCAGTTTAGAACAGGATTTACAGCCCCAGCATTTT.

This chain joins TRBV6-5 and TRBJ1-5; 10 nucleotides agree with TRBD1. CDR3 size: 14 residues. V was pared by 9 bases and J by 7 bases, with 9 bases of the junction left unmatched. The germline V gene has CDR1 MNHEY and CDR2 SVGAGI. The CDR3 is CASFGTGEGQPQHF. CDR3 sequence (DNA): TGTGCCAGTTTCGGGACAGGGGAAGGGCAGCCCCAGCATTTT.

This clone was detected only a few times. The chain joins TRBV6-5 to TRBJ2-3; 12 bases fit TRBD2. Germline-derived CDR1 and CDR2 are MNHEY and SVGAGI. V trimming: 7 bases; J trimming: 4 bases; junction bases outside the gene matches: 3. The CDR3 length is 14 residues. The CDR3 region is CASTSGRAPDTQYF. The CDR3 DNA reads as TGTGCCAGCACTAGCGGGAGGGCCCCAGATACGCAGTATTTT.

This clone was counted a few times. The rearrangement links TRBV7-2 to TRBJ1-2, with 10 bases matching TRBD1. The germline CDR1 and CDR2 sequences are SGHTA and FQGNSA. Unmatched junction bases numbered 5, after V lost 4 bases and J lost 6 bases. This CDR3 contains 14 residues. The DNA for the CDR3 is TGTGCCAGCAGCTCGGGGACAGGGGATCATGGCTACACCTTC. Its translation: CASSSGTGDHGYTF. Full variable domain (rest looked up from reference TRBV7-2 and TRBJ1-2): GAGVSQSPSNKVTEKGKDVELRCDPISGHTALYWYRQSLGQGLEFLIYFQGNSAPDKSGLPSDRFSAERTGGSVSTLTIQRTQQEDSAVYLCASSSGTGDHGYTFGSGTRLTVV.

The chain links TRBV19 to TRBJ2-5; D uncertain. The CDR3 extends over 14 amino acids. Germline-derived CDR1 and CDR2 are LNHDA and SQIVND (reference sequence). Deletions cut 5 bases from V and 5 bases from J, with 15 bases between. The CDR3 sequence: CASSGLDLGETQYF. The CDR3 DNA reads TGTGCCAGTAGTGGGCTCGACCTCGGGGAGACCCAGTACTTC.

The rearrangement uses TRBV6-2 or TRBV6-3 and TRBJ2-3; maybe TRBD2 (5 bases). Trimming pared 2 bases from V and 3 bases from J, leaving 15 bases between. The germline V gene has CDR1 MNHEY and CDR2 SVGEGT. This CDR3 comprises 16 residues. The DNA of the CDR3 is TGTGCCAGCAGTTACCCGCCCGGGGTCGGGACAGATACGCAGTATTTT. Translated: CASSYPPGVGTDTQYF.

The rearrangement uses TRBV18 and TRBJ2-4; D not certain. V was pared by 3 bases and J by 8 bases, with 17 bases between. The CDR3 runs 15 residues. Germline values: CDR1 KGHSH, CDR2 LQKENI. The CDR3 DNA follows: TGTGCCAGCTCACCCCTGGACGGCCATGGGGACATTCAGTACTTC. Protein sequence: CASSPLDGHGDIQYF.

The chain uses TRBV20-1 and TRBJ2-1, with TRBD2 identical over 7 bases. Looked up from germline, CDR1 is DFQATT and CDR2 is SNEGSKA (reference sequence). V was pared by 4 bases and J by 12 bases, with 3 bases of the junction left unmatched. The CDR3 length is 10 residues. In DNA, the CDR3 is TGCAGTGCTATTTGGGGGGGGCAGTTCTTC. The encoded protein is CSAIWGGQFF.

The rearrangement joins TRBV19 to TRBJ1-3; maybe TRBD1 (6 bases). Germline V gene sequence: CDR1 LNHDA, CDR2 SQIVND (reference sequence). V shed 9 bases and J shed 1 base, with 13 bases lying between them. This CDR3 comprises 14 residues. The CDR3 here is CASRGSRSGNTIYF. CDR3 coding DNA: TGTGCCAGCAGGGGTTCTCGGTCTGGAAACACCATATATTTT.

The J gene is TRBJ2-2, the V gene TRBV5-1; maybe TRBD1 (5 bases). Trimming cost V 9 bases and J 0 bases, with 18 bases left between them. The V gene's germline CDR1 is SGHRS and CDR2 YFSETQ. This CDR3 is 16 amino acids long. CDR3 in amino acids: CATPPGNVTNTGELFF. As DNA, the CDR3 is TGCGCCACCCCCCCAGGGAACGTCACGAACACCGGGGAGCTGTTTTTT.

This clone was detected only once. V usage is TRBV12-5 and J usage is TRBJ2-1, with TRBD2 matching over 7 bases. The CDR3 sequence is 15 residues long. The trim removed 11 bases at V and 6 bases at J, leaving 16 bases unmatched. The germline V gene encodes CDR1 LGHNT and CDR2 FRNRAP. The CDR3 bases are TGTGCTGCGACGGGGCCGAGCGGGAATCGCAATGAGCAGTTCTTC. Its translation is CAATGPSGNRNEQFF.

V and J are TRBV28 and TRBJ2-7; D is unclear. Per the germline V gene, CDR1 is MDHEN and CDR2 is SYDVKM. Trimming cost V 1 base and J 5 bases, with 15 bases left between them. The CDR3 is 15 residues long. CDR3 DNA: TGTGCCAGCAGTTTATTGGGTTCGCTTTTGAACGAGCAGTACTTC. Protein sequence: CASSLLGSLLNEQYF.

A single count supports this clone. The chain has TRBV11-2 and TRBJ2-5, with 7 bases fitting TRBD2. From germline, CDR1 is SGHAT and CDR2 FQNNGV. J gave up 1 base and V 5 bases, and 10 bases lay outside the gene matches. This CDR3 contains 16 residues. Here the CDR3 reads CASSVSAGNTQETQYF. CDR3 coding DNA: TGTGCCAGCAGCGTATCAGCGGGGAACACCCAAGAGACCCAGTACTTC.

This clone was observed once. This chain joins TRBV9 and TRBJ2-5; 12 bases align to TRBD2. The CDR3 is 17 amino acids. Unmatched junction bases numbered 8, after V lost 0 bases and J lost 5 bases. The germline V gene encodes CDR1 SGDLS and CDR2 YYNGEE. In nucleotides, the CDR3 is TGTGCCAGCAGCGTAGGACTAGCGGGGGCTACGGGGGAGACCCAGTACTTC. Protein product: CASSVGLAGATGETQYF.